This T cell receptor (beta chain) was observed in a study of brain T cells in children with intractable seizures. Sequencing was limited to surgery cases with top T cell transcript signatures in brain tissue. At least one anti-epileptic drug was given before surgery. About this clone: The antigen remains undetermined.

Study outcomes and limitations: HCMV serostatus was not known, and viral specificity came from CDR3 similarity only. Pre-surgery blood may have been undersampled, hiding some clones.

Only in-frame clones appear in the TCRdb table, and some are missing; sequencing was by immunoSEQ multiplex PCR. The sample holds 50,000 to 80,000 clones, approximately 94% seen once. This receptor was identified in a boy under three years old with focal cortical dysplasia and intractable seizures. Source: peripheral blood, taken at surgery.

CDR3 in amino acids: CASRSGQGMTQPQHF. The CDR3 nucleotides read TGTGCCAGTAGATCTGGACAGGGAATGACTCAGCCCCAGCATTTT. This chain connects TRBV19 to TRBJ1-5; 8 nucleotides line up with TRBD1. The germline CDR1 and CDR2 sequences are LNHDA and SQIVND (reference sequence). This CDR3 is built from 15 residues. With 6 bases clipped from V and 6 bases from J, the junction kept 10 bases outside the gene matches.